The rows below give T cell receptor beta chains drawn from one sample of a study of post-analysis software for immune sequencing data. TCRdb recomputed calls from the PCR reads with MiXCR, one row per CDR3 protein. The sample has hundreds of thousands of distinct CDR3 sequences, approximately 46% seen once. The specimen was blood. The receptors were gathered from a girl aged 5-17 years with multiple sclerosis. Each CDR3 is given with its conserved first and last residue. Fields, in order: V gene, CDR3 protein.

V gene: TRBV7-6
CDR3 protein: CASSPYPLRDTDTQYF

V gene: TRBV28
CDR3 protein: CASKTDRGGEQYF

V gene: TRBV10-2
CDR3 protein: CASSEGLSGSNLNEQFF

V gene: TRBV6-1
CDR3 protein: CASSPRQAIPRKAANSCEQYF

V gene: TRBV20-1
CDR3 protein: CSAPEPGRETQYF

V gene: TRBV4-3
CDR3 protein: CASSQAPRSSYEQYF

V gene: TRBV30
CDR3 protein: CAWSTRTGPADTQYF

V gene: TRBV27
CDR3 protein: CATMGLAGLRSYNEQFF

V gene: TRBV6-5
CDR3 protein: CASRRLAYNEQFF

V gene: TRBV11-2
CDR3 protein: CASSSGQHQPQHF

V gene: TRBV10-3
CDR3 protein: CAISDPGQGADEQFF

V gene: TRBV12-3/TRBV12-4
CDR3 protein: CASSPRPGTGSGPVYGYTF

V gene: TRBV27
CDR3 protein: CASSQIPGRQYEQYF

V gene: TRBV28
CDR3 protein: CASSPLEPSGANVLTF

V gene: TRBV7-2
CDR3 protein: CASSLEGGNPYNEQFF

V gene: TRBV29-1
CDR3 protein: CSVRRYQETQYF

V gene: TRBV3-1
CDR3 protein: CASSLRGPSEHEQYF

V gene: TRBV6-1
CDR3 protein: CASSEARLGYEQYF

V gene: TRBV20-1
CDR3 protein: CSARDPRTGDSQPQHF

V gene: TRBV4-1
CDR3 protein: CASSQDGPSGSRTDTQYF

V gene: TRBV7-9
CDR3 protein: CVSSPYAEQYF

V gene: TRBV20-1
CDR3 protein: CSARDGRKGHRSQPQHF

V gene: TRBV6-5
CDR3 protein: CASSYSGANEAFF

V gene: TRBV4-2
CDR3 protein: CASSQVEQLASSYNEQFF

V gene: TRBV20-1
CDR3 protein: CSARDTGALETQYF

V gene: TRBV20-1
CDR3 protein: CSARLGSLSTDTQYF

V gene: TRBV2
CDR3 protein: CASSEAPLSSYEQYF

V gene: TRBV12-3/TRBV12-4
CDR3 protein: CASRPGLADTTYEQYF

V gene: TRBV19
CDR3 protein: CASSIDRRAGADIEQFF

V gene: TRBV20-1
CDR3 protein: CSARDRVTSGSYEQYF

V gene: TRBV28
CDR3 protein: CASSPPEGSLPYEQYF

V gene: TRBV7-9
CDR3 protein: CASSLATGGSSDTQYF

V gene: TRBV29-1
CDR3 protein: CSVEGRPSYNEQFF

V gene: TRBV4-2
CDR3 protein: CASSQVGTSGLMEQYF

V gene: TRBV3-1
CDR3 protein: CASHRTEAYNEQFF

V gene: TRBV20-1
CDR3 protein: CSASSDSLGYTF

V gene: TRBV4-1
CDR3 protein: CASRAGGPADTQYF

V gene: TRBV20-1
CDR3 protein: CSARVSRSNTEAFF

V gene: TRBV6-6
CDR3 protein: CASSYSPNSPLHF

V gene: TRBV3-1
CDR3 protein: CASSQVGSSDEQFF

V gene: TRBV29-1
CDR3 protein: CSVEDQRLAGGPLEQYF

V gene: TRBV4-1
CDR3 protein: CASSQEGTSTETQYF

V gene: TRBV20-1
CDR3 protein: CSAGPTGFNTEAFF

V gene: TRBV5-6
CDR3 protein: CASRRTSGDQETQYF

V gene: TRBV3-1
CDR3 protein: CASSQHSNPEKLFF

V gene: TRBV24-1
CDR3 protein: CATSVSGTPEDEQFF

V gene: TRBV3-1
CDR3 protein: CASSQDLSYEQYF

V gene: TRBV7-9
CDR3 protein: CASSLGSSGTDTQYF

V gene: TRBV24-1
CDR3 protein: CATSPPDKYNEQFF

V gene: TRBV20-1
CDR3 protein: CSAQGTSGVYEQYF

V gene: TRBV4-1
CDR3 protein: CASSQDRLNEKLFF

V gene: TRBV27
CDR3 protein: CASSPYRTDGYTF

V gene: TRBV20-1
CDR3 protein: CSARDKGAREQYF

V gene: TRBV2
CDR3 protein: CASSEDRGSYEQYF

V gene: TRBV11-2
CDR3 protein: CASSVAGMTYEQYF